The sequence of this T cell receptor (beta chain) was determined in a study of T cell responses to AZD1222 COVID-19 vaccine. Turning to the study itself: Second doses at about 4 or about 12 weeks were pooled. Findings of the study overall: Baseline serostatus was positive in only a handful of AZD1222 recipients. In all cases, repertoires were sampled only after the peak T cell response. CD4 TCRs associated with vaccination spanned spike, dominating at 160-218 and 743-854.

The repertoire was sequenced with immunoSEQ multiplex PCR; TCRdb's copy has only in-frame clones and lacks some. The table lists 130,000 to 150,000 clones, 80% to 95% of them singletons, with around 1.8% in the top ten. Details on this clone: No antigen is known for it.

CDR3 length equals 15 residues. In germline, CDR1 is MNHEY, CDR2 SVGAGI. J gave up 2 bases and V 6 bases, and 9 bases lay outside the gene matches. Sequences were derived from peripheral blood, sampled on day 0 of AZD1222 vaccination. This TCR derives from an adult in good health. The rearrangement joins TRBV6-5 to TRBJ2-7; TRBD2 agrees at 8 bases. CDR3 sequence: CASSGGVSGAYEQYF. The CDR3 DNA is TGTGCCAGCAGCGGGGGGGTTAGCGGGGCCTACGAGCAGTACTTC.